The TCR beta chain under discussion was sequenced for a study of regulatory T cells in long-lasting Graves disease. The CDR3 extends over 14 amino acids. V gave up 3 bases and J gave up 0 bases, with 11 bases separating them. Germline-derived CDR1 and CDR2 are GTSNPN and SVGIG (reference sequence). Time point in this sample: persistent/refractory GD, antithyroid drugs over 5 years with positive TRAb. PBMC-extracted RNA yielded the TCR library. iRepertoire HTBI primers and Arm-PCR of CDR3 regions built TCR beta libraries. TCRdb used MiXCR to reprocess the multiplex PCR reads, holding one entry per CDR3 protein. The sample holds a few hundred thousand distinct CDR3 sequences, about 20% seen once.

This receptor was obtained from a female donor with Graves disease. The J gene is TRBJ1-1, the V gene TRBV30, with D unclear. The sequenced sample was peripheral blood mononuclear cells (PBMCs), obtained when the disease was refractory, from a patient treated with antithyroid drugs. The CDR3 loop reads CAWRVREMNTEAFF. The CDR3 DNA follows: TGTGCCTGGAGAGTAAGGGAAATGAACACTGAAGCTTTCTTT.